This is a list of T cell receptor beta chains from one sample in a study of cytomegalovirus exposure and HLA in healthy donors. Some clones are missing from TCRdb's copy, which holds only in-frame ones; the method was immunoSEQ multiplex PCR. The sample includes roughly 59,000 clones, around 62% seen only once; the top ten take less than 20%. Material: PBMCs. The receptors were gathered from a man aged 35-49 years in good health and CMV-seropositive. CDR3s leave out the opening cysteine and the closing phenylalanine or tryptophan. The D gene is left open where the match is weak.

d_gene	j_gene	v_gene	CDR3aa
TRBD1	TRBJ1-4	TRBV19	ASNPQGVSGKLF
NA	TRBJ1-1	TRBV27	ASSPQVWTEAF
NA	TRBJ1-1	TRBV5-1	ASSLRGDTEAF
TRBD1	TRBJ1-2	TRBV7-3	ASSLTGGEGYT
NA	TRBJ1-3	TRBV7-6	ASSRSNNPGNTIY
NA	TRBJ2-3	TRBV27	ASSRAGSLADTQY
NA	TRBJ2-7	TRBV4-1	ASSPAGILSYEQY
TRBD1	TRBJ1-3	TRBV7-9	ASRPPGQDSGNTIY
NA	TRBJ2-1	TRBV27	ASAQALSSYNEQF
NA	TRBJ2-7	TRBV19	ASSRAFRGEQY
TRBD1	TRBJ1-2	TRBV5-1	ASSLVSGGGRGYT
TRBD2	TRBJ2-1	TRBV19	ASRTLAGVNNEQF
TRBD1	TRBJ2-7	TRBV7-2	ASSLGTGYHEQY
TRBD2	TRBJ2-3	TRBV7-6	ASSLGWREPRRTDTQY
TRBD1	TRBJ2-6	TRBV6-1	ASSVQGFSGANVLT
NA	TRBJ1-6	TRBV6-1	ASSDGGNSPLH
TRBD1	TRBJ2-2	TRBV10-3	AISDLTKGQEKGAGELF
NA	TRBJ2-1	TRBV10-3	AISEGGGSYNEQF
TRBD1	TRBJ2-5	TRBV9	ASSVGTGWETQY
NA	TRBJ1-1	TRBV19	ASSDPGGANTEAF
NA	TRBJ1-4	TRBV14	ASSPGVPAEKLF
TRBD2	TRBJ2-3	TRBV15	ATSREVSGIDTDTQY
TRBD1	TRBJ2-2	TRBV29-1	SVLTGAYTGELF
NA	TRBJ2-7	TRBV5-1	ASSLHSRENEQY
TRBD1	TRBJ2-2	TRBV18	ASSLRQGPNTGELF
NA	TRBJ2-3	TRBV6-6	ASSYQGDTQY
NA	TRBJ2-3	TRBV29-1	SVSWAGGTDTQY
NA	TRBJ1-1	TRBV7-2	ASSSQQGAEAF
NA	TRBJ2-7	TRBV6-1	ASSRNDRYEQY
TRBD1	TRBJ2-1	TRBV2	ASRAGQGTYNEQF
NA	TRBJ2-7	TRBV2	ASSVEGGLSYEQY
NA	TRBJ1-1	TRBV15	ATSRGGLNTEAF
TRBD1	TRBJ2-7	TRBV7-9	ASSLAGLARDRANYEQY
NA	TRBJ1-5	TRBV4-1	ASSLQNSNQPQH
NA	TRBJ2-5	TRBV6-5	ASSYGAGQETQY
NA	TRBJ2-3	TRBV5-4	ASSPGQVEGFAQY
NA	TRBJ1-2	TRBV27	ASSFGGGDYGYT
TRBD1	TRBJ2-3	TRBV11-1	ASTRDSYTDTQY
NA	TRBJ1-1	TRBV7-9	ASSLGGTNTEAF
TRBD1	TRBJ2-2	TRBV6-5	ASSASGTGTGELF